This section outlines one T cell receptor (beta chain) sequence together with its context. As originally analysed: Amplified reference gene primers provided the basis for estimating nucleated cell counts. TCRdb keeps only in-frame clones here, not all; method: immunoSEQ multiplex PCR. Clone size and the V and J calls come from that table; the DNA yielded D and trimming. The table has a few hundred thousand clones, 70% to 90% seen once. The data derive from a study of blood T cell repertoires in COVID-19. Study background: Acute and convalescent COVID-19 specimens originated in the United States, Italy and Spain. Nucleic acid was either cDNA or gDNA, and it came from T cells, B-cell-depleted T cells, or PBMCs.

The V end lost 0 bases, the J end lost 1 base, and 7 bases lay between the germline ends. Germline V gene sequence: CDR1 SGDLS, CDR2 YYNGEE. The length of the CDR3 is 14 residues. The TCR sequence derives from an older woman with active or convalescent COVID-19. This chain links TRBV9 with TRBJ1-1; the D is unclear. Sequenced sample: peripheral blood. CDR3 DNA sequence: TGTGCCAGCAGCGTAGAACAGACGAACACTGAAGCTTTCTTT. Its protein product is CASSVEQTNTEAFF.